This T cell receptor (beta chain) was observed in a study of metastatic and nonmetastatic thyroid tumors. The wider study: The authors compared repertoires across blood and tumor or nodule tissue from malignant and benign thyroid patients.

Original handling: Differences in CDR3 between clinicopathological groups were drawn on to build a classifier intended to discriminate distant-metastatic papillary thyroid cancer patients. MiXCR was used by TCRdb to re-call the PCR reads. These V and J calls derive from TCRdb rather than the authors' analysis. This sample yields 43,000 or so clones, of which 4% to 5% are seen a single time; over 8% belongs to the top ten. In this sample, this clone turned up many times. Antigen: not known. All patients were treatment-naive before thyroid surgery. The germline CDR1 and CDR2 sequences are MDHEN and SYDVKM. Trimming took 2 bases from V and 2 from J, leaving 9 bases between them. CDR3 length equals 15 residues. Overall study results and limits: Malignant tumors reportedly showed significantly higher TCR beta diversity than benign nodules in both blood and tumor.

Sequenced material: blood. The clonotype comes from a female donor with papillary thyroid cancer or a benign thyroid nodule (not recorded which). Some clones in this sample may be carry-over from other donors' samples. This rearrangement joins TRBV28 to TRBJ1-4, with a tentative D call TRBD1 (6 bases). This CDR3 is CASSLRGGTNEKLFF. The DNA of the CDR3 is TGTGCCAGCAGTTTACGAGGGGGTACTAATGAAAAACTGTTTTTT. Based on the CDR3 plus reference TRBV28 and TRBJ1-4, the full variable domain is DVKVTQSSRYLVKRTGEKVFLECVQDMDHENMFWYRQDPGLGLRLIYFSYDVKMKEKGDIPEGYSVSREKKERFSLILESASTNQTSMYLCASSLRGGTNEKLFFGSGTQLSVL.